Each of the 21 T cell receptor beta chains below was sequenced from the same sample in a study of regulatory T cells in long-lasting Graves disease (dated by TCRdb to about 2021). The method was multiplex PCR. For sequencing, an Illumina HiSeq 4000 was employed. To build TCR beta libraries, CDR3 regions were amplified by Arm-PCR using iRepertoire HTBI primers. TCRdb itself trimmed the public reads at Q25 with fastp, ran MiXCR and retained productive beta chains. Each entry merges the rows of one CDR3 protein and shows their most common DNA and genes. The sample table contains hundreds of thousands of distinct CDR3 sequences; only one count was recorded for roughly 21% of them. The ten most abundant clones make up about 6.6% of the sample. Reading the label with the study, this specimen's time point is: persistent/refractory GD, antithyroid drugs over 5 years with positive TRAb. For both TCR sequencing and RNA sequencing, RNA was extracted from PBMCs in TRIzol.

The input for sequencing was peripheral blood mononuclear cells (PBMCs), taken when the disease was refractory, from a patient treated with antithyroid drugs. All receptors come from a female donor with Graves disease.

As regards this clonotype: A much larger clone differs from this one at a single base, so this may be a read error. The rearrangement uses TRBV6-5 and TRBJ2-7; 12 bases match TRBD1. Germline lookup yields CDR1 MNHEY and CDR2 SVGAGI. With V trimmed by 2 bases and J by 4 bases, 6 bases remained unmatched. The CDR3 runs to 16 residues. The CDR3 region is CASSYDPGQGAYEQYF. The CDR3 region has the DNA TGTGCCAGCAGTTACGATCCGGGACAGGGGGCTTACGAGCAGTACTTC.

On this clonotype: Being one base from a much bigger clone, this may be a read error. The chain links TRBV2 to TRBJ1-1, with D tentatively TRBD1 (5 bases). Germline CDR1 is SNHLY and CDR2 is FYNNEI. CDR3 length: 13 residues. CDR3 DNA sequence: TGTGCCAGCAGCGGACACCCGAACACTGAAGCTCTCTTT. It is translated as CASSGHPNTEALF. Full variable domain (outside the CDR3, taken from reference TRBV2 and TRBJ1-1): EPEVTQTPSHQVTQMGQEVILRCVPISNHLYFYWYRQILGQKVEFLVSFYNNEISEKSEIFDDQFSVERPDGSNFTLKIRSTKLEDSAMYFCASSGHPNTEALFGQGTRLTVV.

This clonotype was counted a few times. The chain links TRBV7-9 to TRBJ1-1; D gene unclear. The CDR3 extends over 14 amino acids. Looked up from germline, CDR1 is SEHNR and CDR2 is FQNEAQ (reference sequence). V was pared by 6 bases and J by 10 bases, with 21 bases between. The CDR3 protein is CASSSGLYGRRAFF. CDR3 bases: TGTGCCAGCAGTTCGGGCCTTTACGGCCGTCGAGCTTTCTTT. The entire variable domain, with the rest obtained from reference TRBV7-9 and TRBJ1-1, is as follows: DTGVSQNPRHKITKRGQNVTFRCDPISEHNRLYWYRQTLGQGPEFLTYFQNEAQLEKSRLLSDRFSAERPKGSFSTLEIQRTEQGDSAMYLCASSSGLYGRRAFFGQGTRLTVV.

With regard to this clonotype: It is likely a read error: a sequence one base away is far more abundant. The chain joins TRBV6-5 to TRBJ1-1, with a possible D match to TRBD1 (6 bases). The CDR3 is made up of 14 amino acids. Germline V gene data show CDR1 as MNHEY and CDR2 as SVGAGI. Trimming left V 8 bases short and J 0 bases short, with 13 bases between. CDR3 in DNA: TGTGCCAGCGCCACAGGGAACATGAACACTGAAGCTTTCTTT. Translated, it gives CASATGNMNTEAFF.

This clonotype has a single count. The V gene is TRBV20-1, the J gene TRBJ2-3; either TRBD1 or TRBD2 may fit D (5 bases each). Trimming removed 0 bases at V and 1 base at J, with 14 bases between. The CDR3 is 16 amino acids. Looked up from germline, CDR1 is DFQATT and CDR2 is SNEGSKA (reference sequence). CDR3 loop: CSARDLRLGGTDTQYF. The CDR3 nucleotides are TGCAGTGCTAGAGATCTCCGGCTGGGGGGCACAGATACGCAGTATTTT.

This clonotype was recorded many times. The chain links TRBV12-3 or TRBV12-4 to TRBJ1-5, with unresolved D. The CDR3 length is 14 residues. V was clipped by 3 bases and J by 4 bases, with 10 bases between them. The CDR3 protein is CASSFRAPNQPQHF. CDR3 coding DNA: TGTGCCAGCAGTTTTCGGGCACCTAATCAGCCCCAGCATTTT.

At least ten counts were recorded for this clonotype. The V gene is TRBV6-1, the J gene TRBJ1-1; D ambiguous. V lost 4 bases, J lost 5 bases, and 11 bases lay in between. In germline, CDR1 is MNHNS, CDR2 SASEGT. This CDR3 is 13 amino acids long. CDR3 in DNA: TGTGCCAGCAGTGCTAGTCTGGGGACTGAAGCTTTCTTT. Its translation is CASSASLGTEAFF.

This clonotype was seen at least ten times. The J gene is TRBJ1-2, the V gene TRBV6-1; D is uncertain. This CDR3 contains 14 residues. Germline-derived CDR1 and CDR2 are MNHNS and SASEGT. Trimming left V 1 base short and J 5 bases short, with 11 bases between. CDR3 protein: CASSEGPGEYGYTF. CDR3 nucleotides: TGTGCCAGCAGTGAAGGACCAGGCGAGTATGGCTACACCTTC.

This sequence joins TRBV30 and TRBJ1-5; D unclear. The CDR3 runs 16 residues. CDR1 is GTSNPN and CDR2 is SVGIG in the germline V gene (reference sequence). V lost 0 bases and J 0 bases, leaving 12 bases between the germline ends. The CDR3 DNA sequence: TGTGCCTGGAGTGTAAGGCAGTCGCTTAGCAATCAGCCCCAGCATTTT. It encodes CAWSVRQSLSNQPQHF.

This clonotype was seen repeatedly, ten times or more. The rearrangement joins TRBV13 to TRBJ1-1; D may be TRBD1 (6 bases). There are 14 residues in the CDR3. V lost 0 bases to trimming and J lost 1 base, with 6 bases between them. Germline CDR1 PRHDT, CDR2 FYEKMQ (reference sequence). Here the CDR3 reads CASSLGGQNTEAFF. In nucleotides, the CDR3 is TGTGCCAGCAGCTTAGGGGGACAGAACACTGAAGCTTTCTTT.

The CDR3 loop reads CASGDTGVNTGELFF. The CDR3 nucleotides read TGTGCCAGCGGGGATACAGGGGTGAACACCGGGGAGCTGTTTTTT. The chain combines TRBV7-9 with TRBJ2-2, with 7 nucleotides matching TRBD1. The CDR3 has 15 residues. J lost 1 base, V lost 8 bases, and 7 bases had no gene match. Germline-derived CDR1 and CDR2 are SEHNR and FQNEAQ (reference sequence).

The chain's CDR3 is CAISESKGEQYF. Written as DNA, the CDR3 is TGTGCCATCAGTGAGTCGAAGGGCGAGCAGTACTTC. The chain couples TRBV10-3 to TRBJ2-7, with D hard to call. The CDR3 sequence is 12 residues long. V was shortened by 0 bases and J by 6 bases, with 6 bases between the two germline ends. Germline V gene data show CDR1 as ENHRY and CDR2 as SYGVKD.

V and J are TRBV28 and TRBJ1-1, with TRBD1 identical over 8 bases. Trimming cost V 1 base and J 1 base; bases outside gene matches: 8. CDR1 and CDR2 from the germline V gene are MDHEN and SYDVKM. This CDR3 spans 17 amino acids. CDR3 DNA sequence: TGTGCCAGCAGTTTATTCGGGACAGGCATCGGGAACACTGAAGCTTTCTTT. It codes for CASSLFGTGIGNTEAFF.

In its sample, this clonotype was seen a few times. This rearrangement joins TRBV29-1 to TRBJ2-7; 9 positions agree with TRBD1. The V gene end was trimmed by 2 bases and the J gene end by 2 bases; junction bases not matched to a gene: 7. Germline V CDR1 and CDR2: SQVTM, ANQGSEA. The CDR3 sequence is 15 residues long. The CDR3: CSVETGTGYPYEQYF. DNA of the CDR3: TGCAGCGTTGAAACCGGGACAGGGTACCCCTACGAGCAGTACTTC.

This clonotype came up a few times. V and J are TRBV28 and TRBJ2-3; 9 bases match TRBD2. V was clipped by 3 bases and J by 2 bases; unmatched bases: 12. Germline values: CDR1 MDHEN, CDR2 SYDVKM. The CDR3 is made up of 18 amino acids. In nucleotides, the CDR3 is TGTGCCAGCAGTTTTGGCGGGAGGGCAGCCGAGGACACAGATACGCAGTATTTT. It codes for CASSFGGRAAEDTDTQYF.

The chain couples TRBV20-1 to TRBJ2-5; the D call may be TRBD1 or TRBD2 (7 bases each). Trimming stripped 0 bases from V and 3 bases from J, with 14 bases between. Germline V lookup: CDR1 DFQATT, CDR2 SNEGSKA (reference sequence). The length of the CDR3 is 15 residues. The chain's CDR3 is CSARDQGGGKETQYF. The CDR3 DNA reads TGCAGTGCTAGAGATCAGGGGGGGGGTAAAGAGACCCAGTACTTC.

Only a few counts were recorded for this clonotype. Written as DNA, the CDR3 is TGCGCCAGCAGCTTTCCACTAGCGGGGGCCTCCTCCTACGAGCAGTACTTC. Its protein is CASSFPLAGASSYEQYF. This rearrangement joins TRBV5-1 to TRBJ2-7; TRBD2 agrees at 11 bases. With V trimmed by 2 bases and J by 0 bases, 7 bases remained unmatched. CDR3 length: 17 amino acids. CDR1 and CDR2 from the germline V gene are SGHRS and YFSETQ.

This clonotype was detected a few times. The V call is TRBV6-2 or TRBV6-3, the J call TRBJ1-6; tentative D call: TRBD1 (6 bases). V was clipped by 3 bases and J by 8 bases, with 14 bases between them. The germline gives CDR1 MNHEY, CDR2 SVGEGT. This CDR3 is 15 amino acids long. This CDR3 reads CASSYWQGQDSPLHF. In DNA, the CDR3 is TGTGCCAGCAGTTATTGGCAGGGACAAGATTCACCCCTCCACTTT.

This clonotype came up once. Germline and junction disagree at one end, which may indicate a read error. CDR3 amino acids: CSARDRAIYTGELLF. CDR3 nucleotide sequence: TGCAGTGCTAGAGATCGGGCTATCTACACCGGGGAGCTGCTTTTT. The rearrangement links TRBV20-1 to TRBJ2-2, with D perhaps TRBD2 (5 bases). The CDR3 totals 15 residues. CDR1 is DFQATT, CDR2 SNEGSKA, per germline (reference sequence).

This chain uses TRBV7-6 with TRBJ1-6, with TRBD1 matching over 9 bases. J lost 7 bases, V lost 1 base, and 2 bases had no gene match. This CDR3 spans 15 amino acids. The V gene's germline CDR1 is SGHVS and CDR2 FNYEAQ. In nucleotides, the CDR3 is TGTGCCAGCAGCTTAGTGGGGACAGGGAATTCACCCCTCCACTTT. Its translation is CASSLVGTGNSPLHF.

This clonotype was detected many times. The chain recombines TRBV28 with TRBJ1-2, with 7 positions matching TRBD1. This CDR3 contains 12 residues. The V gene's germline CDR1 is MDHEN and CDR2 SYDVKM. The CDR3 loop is CVSYRGSYGYTF. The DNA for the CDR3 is TGTGTGAGCTACAGGGGAAGCTATGGCTACACCTTC.